This T cell receptor beta chain derives from a study of shared clonotypes between healthy human individuals. Researchers ran the assay at a deep level. The DNA input per sorted-subset replicate PCR was roughly 210 ng, corresponding to roughly 30,000 T cell genomes. The method was immunoSEQ multiplex PCR; TCRdb's version includes in-frame clones alone and lacks a portion of them. The sample holds more than 1.2 million clones; 97% to 99% are singletons and the top ten take about 0.34%. Notes on this clone: The same CDR3 arises from other DNA sequences in this sample as well.

Trimming took off 0 bases at V and 1 base at J, with 5 bases between the two ends. Germline loops: CDR1 SGHRS, CDR2 YFSETQ. This CDR3 has 14 amino acids. Material: naive CD4+ T cells sorted from blood. Indicated subset: CD45RA+ positively selected. This clonotype was sampled from a man under 40 in good health. The chain couples TRBV5-1 to TRBJ1-3, with D possibly being TRBD1 (5 bases). The DNA for the CDR3 is TGCGCCAGCAGCTTGGGGGGGTCTGGAAACACCATATATTTT. Its translation: CASSLGGSGNTIYF.